The 10 T cell receptor beta chains below come from one sample, sequenced in a study of T cells after yellow fever vaccination. From the 5' RACE reads, TCRdb called clonotypes with MiXCR, one entry per CDR3 protein. The sample records hundreds of thousands of distinct CDR3 sequences, roughly 12% being singletons. Sequencing was performed on PBMCs, taken on the day of the yellow fever booster vaccination. The receptors stem from a man aged 25-40 years who received the YFV17D yellow fever vaccine.

This chain connects TRBV20-1 to TRBJ2-7; D unclear. The germline V gene has CDR1 DFQATT and CDR2 SNEGSKA (reference sequence). V lost 5 bases, J lost 7 bases, and 24 bases lay in between. The CDR3 totals 15 residues. CDR3 DNA: TGCAGTGCTCACACCCCGGGCGGCCTCTTGTCAGAGCAGTACTTC. Its protein is CSAHTPGGLLSEQYF.

In this sample, this clonotype turned up many times. The chain carries TRBV5-1 and TRBJ2-3, with 9 bases lining up with TRBD2. In germline, CDR1 is SGHRS, CDR2 YFSETQ. This CDR3 comprises 16 residues. Trimming at V came to 0 bases and at J to 2 bases, leaving 4 bases not matched to a gene. CDR3 nucleotides: TGCGCCAGCAGCTTGGGGACTAGCGTCGACACAGATACGCAGTATTTT. This encodes CASSLGTSVDTDTQYF. The full variable domain, in which reference TRBV5-1 and TRBJ2-3 provide the parts outside the CDR3, is KAGVTQTPRYLIKTRGQQVTLSCSPISGHRSVSWYQQTPGQGLQFLFEYFSETQRNKGNFPGRFSGRQFSNSRSEMNVSTLELGDSALYLCASSLGTSVDTDTQYFGPGTRLTVL.

The V and J genes are TRBV7-6 and TRBJ2-1; 9 bases match TRBD1. V trimming: 5 bases; J trimming: 6 bases; junction bases outside the gene matches: 8. Germline V gives CDR1 SGHVS, CDR2 FNYEAQ. This CDR3 has 15 amino acids. CDR3 in DNA: TGTGCCAGCAGCAGAGACCGGGACAGGGCCAATGAGCAGTTCTTC. Encoded protein: CASSRDRDRANEQFF.

This clonotype showed up just a few times. The chain carries TRBV7-6 and TRBJ2-5, with 8 nucleotides matching TRBD2. V was pared by 5 bases and J by 9 bases, with 8 bases of the junction left unmatched. The CDR3 loop spans 13 amino acids. Germline CDR1 is SGHVS and CDR2 is FNYEAQ. The CDR3 DNA sequence: TGTGCCAGCAGCGCAGCGGGAGAACGTCCCCAGTACTTC. Its translation is CASSAAGERPQYF.

This clonotype was detected only a few times. The gene calls are TRBV6-1 and TRBJ1-4, with a tentative D call TRBD1 (5 bases). The V end was cut by 3 bases, the J end by 5 bases, with 16 bases between. This CDR3 contains 16 residues. Germline V gene lookup returns CDR1 MNHNS and CDR2 SASEGT. The chain's CDR3 is CASSDPLSGDNEKLFF. DNA for the CDR3: TGTGCCAGCAGTGACCCCCTGTCGGGGGACAATGAAAAACTGTTTTTT.

This clonotype has just a few counts. The rearrangement uses TRBV11-2 and TRBJ2-5, with D perhaps being TRBD1 or TRBD2 (5 bases each). Germline CDR1 and CDR2: SGHAT and FQNNGV. Trimming cost V 3 bases and J 5 bases, with 16 bases left between them. The CDR3 length is 15 residues. The CDR3 DNA is TGTGCCAGCAGCTTCCGGGGCCTCCCCGGCGAGACCCAGTACTTC. This sequence encodes CASSFRGLPGETQYF.

This clonotype was counted a few times. V is TRBV7-2 and J is TRBJ1-2, with TRBD1 identical over 8 bases. Germline CDR1 is SGHTA and CDR2 is FQGNSA. With 5 bases clipped from V and 3 bases from J, the junction kept 8 bases outside the gene matches. There are 15 residues in the CDR3. CDR3: CASSTNRGLDYGYTF. In DNA form, the CDR3 reads TGTGCCAGCAGCACAAACAGGGGGTTAGACTATGGCTACACCTTC.

This clonotype came up a few times. The chain links TRBV18 to TRBJ2-7; D may be TRBD2 (5 bases). The V and J ends lost 6 bases and 2 bases respectively, with 17 bases between them. This CDR3 spans 15 amino acids. Looked up from germline, CDR1 is KGHSH and CDR2 is LQKENI. For the CDR3, the DNA is TGTGCCAGCTCCATGATGGACTCGGAAGCCTACGAGCAGTACTTC. It yields the protein CASSMMDSEAYEQYF.

At least ten counts were recorded for this clonotype. The chain recombines TRBV12-3 or TRBV12-4 with TRBJ2-3; TRBD1 is a possible D gene (6 bases). Trimming took 1 base from V and 3 from J, leaving 8 bases between them. The CDR3 runs to 14 residues. Written as DNA, the CDR3 is TGTGCCAGCAGTTTAGACAGGGAAACAGATACGCAGTATTTT. This encodes CASSLDRETDTQYF.

This clonotype was observed a few times. The chain joins TRBV10-2 to TRBJ2-1, with TRBD2 identical over 11 bases. The V gene's germline CDR1 is WSHSY and CDR2 SAAADI. This CDR3 comprises 12 residues. The V gene end was trimmed by 8 bases and the J gene end by 7 bases; junction bases not matched to a gene: 1. The CDR3, as DNA: TGCGCCAGCTTAGCGGGAGGGAATGAGCAGTTCTTC. This gives the protein CASLAGGNEQFF.